This T cell receptor (beta chain) comes out of a study of response to subunit inactivated influenza vaccine. CDR3 size: 16 residues. Trimming left V 8 bases short and J 6 bases short, with 23 bases between. Germline V lookup: CDR1 SGHRS, CDR2 YFSETQ. In TCRdb, the RT-PCR reads were re-called with MiXCR into one record per CDR3 protein. Of roughly 540,000 distinct CDR3 sequences in the sample, approximately 24% were seen once. This sample was shared with a second study, whose subject was T cells expressing NK-cell markers. That report notes: The authors generated TCR beta cDNA through 5'RACE template switching with UMIs. Underlying the TCR beta repertoires were sorted CD3+CD56+NKG2C+, CD3+CD56+NKG2C- and CD3+CD56-NKG2C+ T cells. There remained a lack of clarity about HCMV specificity of expanded NKG2C+ T cell clones.

The J gene is TRBJ2-2, the V gene TRBV5-1, with D possibly being TRBD2 (5 bases). The source is a man in his fifties who received an inactivated influenza vaccine. Sequenced material: CD4+ T cells sorted from PBMCs, taken about 13 days after vaccination. The CDR3 reads CARVTGKTERAGELFF. The CDR3 nucleotides read TGCGCCAGGGTCACCGGGAAAACAGAACGGGCCGGGGAGCTGTTTTTT. The variable domain in full, completed from reference TRBV5-1 and TRBJ2-2, reads KAGVTQTPRYLIKTRGQQVTLSCSPISGHRSVSWYQQTPGQGLQFLFEYFSETQRNKGNFPGRFSGRQFSNSRSEMNVSTLELGDSALYLCARVTGKTERAGELFFGEGSRLTVL.